These T cell receptor beta chains were read from a single sample in a study of post-analysis software for immune sequencing data. TCRdb reprocessed the PCR reads with MiXCR, giving one entry per CDR3 protein. The sample records 650,000 to 850,000 distinct CDR3 sequences, approximately 50% being singletons. Material: blood. Source of these receptors: a girl aged 5-17 years with multiple sclerosis. Each CDR3 is given with its conserved first and last residue. A D gene is named only where the DNA matches it firmly. Clone size appears in some rows only: once, few, many, or a class for an expanded clone.

>TRBV20-1|TRBJ2-5|NA|NA
TGCAGTGCTAGGGCCCGGACTTCATGGGAGCAGTACTTC
CSARARTSWEQYF
>TRBV29-1|TRBJ2-1|few|TRBD2
TGCAGCGTTGAGGGACTAGCTAGGGCTGAGCAGTTCTTC
CSVEGLARAEQFF
>TRBV5-1|TRBJ2-1|NA|TRBD2
TGCGCCAGCAGCTTGGGACTAGCGGGACTCTACAATGGGCAGTTCTTC
CASSLGLAGLYNGQFF
>TRBV29-1|TRBJ2-1|few|NA
TGCAGCGTCGGACTCAGCTCCTACAATGAGCAGTTCTTC
CSVGLSSYNEQFF
>TRBV20-1|TRBJ1-1|NA|TRBD1
TGCAGTGCTAGAAACCCCGGGACAGGGGAGACTGAAGCTTTCTTT
CSARNPGTGETEAFF
>TRBV20-1|TRBJ2-1|once|NA
TGCAGTGCTAGAGATGGGCGGGGGCCGGAGTACAATGAGCAGTTCTTC
CSARDGRGPEYNEQFF
>TRBV12-3/TRBV12-4|TRBJ1-5|NA|NA
TGTGCCAGCAGTTTCTCCTGGGGTCAGCCCCAGCATTTT
CASSFSWGQPQHF
>TRBV7-9|TRBJ2-7|few|NA
TGTGCCAGCAGCGAACGGGAATCTGGTCAGAAGGGCGAGCAGTACTTC
CASSERESGQKGEQYF
>TRBV7-3|TRBJ1-2|NA|TRBD1
TGTGCCAGCAGCTCCACCGGGACAGTTGATGGCTACACCTTC
CASSSTGTVDGYTF
>TRBV7-7|TRBJ2-5|few|NA
TGTGCCAGCAGCTCTAGTCCTGGGAAGACCCAGTACTTC
CASSSSPGKTQYF
>TRBV7-9|TRBJ2-3|NA|TRBD2
TGTGCCAGCAGCTTTAGCGGGGGGTCTGGAGATACGCAGTATTTT
CASSFSGGSGDTQYF
>TRBV11-1|TRBJ2-1|few|TRBD2
TGTGCCAGCAGTAAATATACTAGTGGGAGGGCCCAAGAGCAGTTCTTC
CASSKYTSGRAQEQFF
>TRBV5-1|TRBJ2-7|few|TRBD2
TGCGCCAGCAGCACCGGACTAGCGGGGGCTCTTGCCTACGAGCAGTACTTC
CASSTGLAGALAYEQYF
>TRBV7-3|TRBJ2-1|few|NA
TGTGCCAGCAGTTGGTACCCCACCTCCGAGCAGTTCTTC
CASSWYPTSEQFF
>TRBV9|TRBJ2-7|NA|TRBD1
TGTGCCGGCAGCGTAGGGTTAGGGACAGACTCCTACGAGCAGTACTTC
CAGSVGLGTDSYEQYF
>TRBV10-3|TRBJ1-1|NA|NA
TGTGCCATCAGTGGTAGGACAGATAACACTGAAGCTTTCTTT
CAISGRTDNTEAFF
>TRBV28|TRBJ2-4|NA|TRBD1
TGTGCCAGCAGTTCCGACCCCGGGACAGGGGGCAATGAGCAGTACTTC
CASSSDPGTGGNEQYF
>TRBV20-1|TRBJ2-1|NA|NA
TGCAGTGCTGACAGGACCTCCTACAATGAGCAGTTCTTC
CSADRTSYNEQFF
>TRBV18|TRBJ1-5|few|TRBD1
TGTGCCAGCTCGCCAGGGGGATGGGATCAGCCCCAGCATTTT
CASSPGGWDQPQHF
>TRBV12-3/TRBV12-4|TRBJ2-1|NA|TRBD2
TGTGCCAGCAGGGAAAAAAGCGGGGGGCACAATGAGCAGTTCTTC
CASREKSGGHNEQFF
>TRBV4-2|TRBJ2-1|NA|TRBD2
TGTGCCAGCAGCCAACAAGCGGGGGGGTACAATGAGCAGTTCTTC
CASSQQAGGYNEQFF
>TRBV12-3/TRBV12-4|TRBJ2-4|once|NA
TGTGCCAGCAGTTTAGGGGGAAGGTCGGCCAAAAACATTCAGTACTTC
CASSLGGRSAKNIQYF
>TRBV13|TRBJ2-1|NA|TRBD2
TGTGCCAGCAGCCTCCAGCGGGGGACCTACTACAATGAGCAGTTCTTC
CASSLQRGTYYNEQFF
>TRBV5-1|TRBJ2-7|NA|NA
TGCGCCAGCAGTTTTGACCGACAATACGAGCAGTACTTC
CASSFDRQYEQYF
>TRBV5-1|TRBJ1-2|NA|NA
TGCGCCAGCAGCTTGCGACTGGGGGGCTACACCTTC
CASSLRLGGYTF
>TRBV29-1|TRBJ2-7|NA|NA
TGCAGCGTAGCACTACCGGGGCAAGCCTACGAGCAGTACTTC
CSVALPGQAYEQYF
>TRBV7-9|TRBJ1-4|few|TRBD1
TGTGCCAGCAGCTCGGGACAGGGGGCAACTAATGAAAAACTGTTTTTT
CASSSGQGATNEKLFF
>TRBV6-6|TRBJ2-7|NA|TRBD2
TGTGCCAGCAGAGCGGGACTAGCGGGAGACGAGCAGTACTTC
CASRAGLAGDEQYF
>TRBV5-1|TRBJ2-6|NA|TRBD1
TGCGCCAGCAGCTTAGGACAGGGACTTGATGGGGCCAACGTCCTGACTTTC
CASSLGQGLDGANVLTF
>TRBV20-1|TRBJ1-4|NA|TRBD1
TGCAGTGCGCGGACAGGGGGCGCGGCTAATGAAAAACTGTTTTTT
CSARTGGAANEKLFF
>TRBV7-9|TRBJ1-1|NA|NA
TGTGCCAGCCTCCCGGCCCACGTACAGGGCCCGAACACTGAAGCTTTCTTT
CASLPAHVQGPNTEAFF
>TRBV7-2|TRBJ1-4|NA|NA
TGTGCCAGCAGCATACCCACTGCAACTAATGAAAAACTGTTTTTT
CASSIPTATNEKLFF
>TRBV7-9|TRBJ2-7|NA|NA
TGTGCCAGCAGCCCACTAGCCGAGGGTACCCACGAGCAGTACTTC
CASSPLAEGTHEQYF
>TRBV29-1|TRBJ2-3|few|TRBD2
TGCAGCGTTGAAGGCCAGCGGGAGGCAGATACACAGTATTTT
CSVEGQREADTQYF
>TRBV5-5|TRBJ2-7|few|TRBD1
TGTGCCAGCAGCGGAGAATTCGGGACAGGGAAGGACGAGCAGTACTTC
CASSGEFGTGKDEQYF